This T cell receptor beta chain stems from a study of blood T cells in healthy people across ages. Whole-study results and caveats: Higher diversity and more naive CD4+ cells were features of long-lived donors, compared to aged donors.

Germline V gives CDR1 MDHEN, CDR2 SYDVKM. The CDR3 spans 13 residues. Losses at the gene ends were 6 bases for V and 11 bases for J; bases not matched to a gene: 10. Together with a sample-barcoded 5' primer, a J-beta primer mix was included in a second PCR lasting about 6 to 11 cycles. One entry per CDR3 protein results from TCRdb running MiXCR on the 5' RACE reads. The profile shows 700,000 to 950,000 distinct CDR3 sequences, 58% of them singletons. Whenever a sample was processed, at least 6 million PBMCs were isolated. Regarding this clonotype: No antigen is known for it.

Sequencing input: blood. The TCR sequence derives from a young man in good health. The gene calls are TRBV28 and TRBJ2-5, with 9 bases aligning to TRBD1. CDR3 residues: CASRGQGQDEQYF. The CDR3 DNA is TGTGCCAGCAGGGGACAGGGTCAGGATGAGCAGTACTTC.